This TCR beta chain stems from a study of blood T cell repertoires in COVID-19. Turning to the study itself: Sites in the United States, Italy and Spain provided acute and convalescent COVID-19 samples.

Methods used by the authors: Counts of nucleated cells, estimated from reference gene primer amplification, were obtained. The assay was immunoSEQ multiplex PCR, and TCRdb's table has in-frame clones only and misses some. The V and J calls and clone size are taken from that table; D and trimming were inferred from the DNA. The data hold 300,000 or so clones, with roughly 90% observed a single time. Donors were grouped by their self-reported clinical history. What the recovered Cohort 3 donors had was two negative PCRs, clearance, or symptom resolution. Per germline, CDR1 LNHDA and CDR2 SQIVND (reference sequence). The CDR3 has 15 amino acids. V gave up 6 bases and J gave up 0 bases, with 14 bases separating them.

The specimen was PBMCs or T cells enriched from blood (not recorded which). This chain connects TRBV19 to TRBJ1-1, with D unclear. The sequence came from a woman aged 25 to 39 who had recovered from COVID-19. CDR3 residues: CASRNHPGLNTEAFF. The DNA for the CDR3 is TGTGCCAGTAGGAACCACCCAGGTTTGAACACTGAAGCTTTCTTT.